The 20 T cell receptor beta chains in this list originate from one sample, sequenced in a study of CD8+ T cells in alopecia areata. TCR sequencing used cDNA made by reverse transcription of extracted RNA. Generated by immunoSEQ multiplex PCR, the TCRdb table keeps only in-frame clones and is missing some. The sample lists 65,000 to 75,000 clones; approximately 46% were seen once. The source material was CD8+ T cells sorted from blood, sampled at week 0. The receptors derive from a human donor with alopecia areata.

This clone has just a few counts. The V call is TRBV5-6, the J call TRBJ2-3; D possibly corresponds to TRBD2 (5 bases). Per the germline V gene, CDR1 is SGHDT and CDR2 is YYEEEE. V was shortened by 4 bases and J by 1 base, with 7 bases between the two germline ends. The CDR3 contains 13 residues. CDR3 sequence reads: CASSTGGTDTQYF. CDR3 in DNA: TGTGCCAGCAGCACCGGGGGCACAGATACGCAGTATTTT.

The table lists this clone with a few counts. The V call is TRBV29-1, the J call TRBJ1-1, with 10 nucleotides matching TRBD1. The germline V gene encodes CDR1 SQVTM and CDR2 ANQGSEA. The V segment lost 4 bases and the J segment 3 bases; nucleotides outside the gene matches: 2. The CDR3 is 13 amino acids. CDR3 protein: CSVGTGGDTEAFF. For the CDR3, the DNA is TGCAGCGTTGGGACAGGGGGAGACACTGAAGCTTTCTTT.

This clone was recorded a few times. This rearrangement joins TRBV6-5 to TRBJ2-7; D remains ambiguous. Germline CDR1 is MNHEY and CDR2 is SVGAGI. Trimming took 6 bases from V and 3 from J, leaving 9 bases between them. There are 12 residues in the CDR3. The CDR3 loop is CASRPTIYEQYF. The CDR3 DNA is TGTGCCAGCAGGCCAACCATCTACGAGCAGTACTTC.

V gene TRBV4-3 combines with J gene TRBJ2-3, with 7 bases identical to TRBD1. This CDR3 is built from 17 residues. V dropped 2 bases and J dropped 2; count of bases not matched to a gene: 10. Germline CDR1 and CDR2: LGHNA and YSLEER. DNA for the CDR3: TGCGCCAGCAGCCAACCTACAGGGGTGTCCCACACAGATACGCAGTATTTT. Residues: CASSQPTGVSHTDTQYF.

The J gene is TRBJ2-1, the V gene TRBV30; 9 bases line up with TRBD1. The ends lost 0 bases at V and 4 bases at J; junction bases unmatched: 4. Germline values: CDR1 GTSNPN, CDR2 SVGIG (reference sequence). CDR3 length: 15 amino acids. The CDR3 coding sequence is TGTGCCTGGAGTGTGGGGACAGGGACATACAATGAGCAGTTCTTC. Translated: CAWSVGTGTYNEQFF.

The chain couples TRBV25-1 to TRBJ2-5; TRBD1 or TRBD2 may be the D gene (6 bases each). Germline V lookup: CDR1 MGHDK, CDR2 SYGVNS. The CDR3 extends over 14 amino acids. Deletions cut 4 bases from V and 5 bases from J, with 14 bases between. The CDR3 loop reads CASSGEGGMETQYF. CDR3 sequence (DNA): TGTGCCAGCAGTGGGGAAGGGGGGATGGAGACCCAGTACTTC.

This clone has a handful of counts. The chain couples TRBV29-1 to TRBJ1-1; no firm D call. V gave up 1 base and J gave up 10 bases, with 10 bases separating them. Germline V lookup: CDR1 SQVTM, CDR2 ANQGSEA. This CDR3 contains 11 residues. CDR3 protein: CSVEVGLGAFF. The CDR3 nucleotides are TGCAGCGTTGAAGTTGGCCTGGGAGCTTTCTTT.

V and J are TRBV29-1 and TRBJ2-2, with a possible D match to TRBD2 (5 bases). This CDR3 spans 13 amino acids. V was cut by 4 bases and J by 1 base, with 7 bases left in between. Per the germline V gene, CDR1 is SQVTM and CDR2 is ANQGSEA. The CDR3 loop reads CSVGLLNTGELFF. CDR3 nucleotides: TGCAGCGTTGGACTACTGAACACCGGGGAGCTGTTTTTT.

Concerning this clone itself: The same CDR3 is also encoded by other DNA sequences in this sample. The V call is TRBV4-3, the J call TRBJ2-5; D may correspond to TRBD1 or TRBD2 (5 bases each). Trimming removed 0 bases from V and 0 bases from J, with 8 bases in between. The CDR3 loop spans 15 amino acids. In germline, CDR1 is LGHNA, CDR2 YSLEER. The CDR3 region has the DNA TGCGCCAGCAGCCAAGATGGGGGTTACCAAGAGACCCAGTACTTC. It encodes CASSQDGGYQETQYF.

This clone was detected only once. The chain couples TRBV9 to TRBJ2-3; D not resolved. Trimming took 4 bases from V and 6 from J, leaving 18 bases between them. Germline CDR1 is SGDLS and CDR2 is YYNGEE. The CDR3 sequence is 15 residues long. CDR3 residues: CASSLFDSFGDTQYF. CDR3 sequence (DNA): TGTGCCAGCAGCCTCTTCGACTCTTTCGGCGATACGCAGTATTTT.

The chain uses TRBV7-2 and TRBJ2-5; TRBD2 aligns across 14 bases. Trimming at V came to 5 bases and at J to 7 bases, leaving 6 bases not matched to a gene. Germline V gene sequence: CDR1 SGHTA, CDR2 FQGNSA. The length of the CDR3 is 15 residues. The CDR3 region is CASSVRLAGGGTQYF. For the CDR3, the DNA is TGTGCCAGCAGCGTCAGACTAGCGGGAGGGGGGACCCAGTACTTC.

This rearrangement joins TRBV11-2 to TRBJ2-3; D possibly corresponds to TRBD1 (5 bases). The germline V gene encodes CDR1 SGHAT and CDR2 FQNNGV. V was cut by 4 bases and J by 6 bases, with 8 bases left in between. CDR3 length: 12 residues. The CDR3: CASSSYRDTQYF. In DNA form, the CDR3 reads TGTGCCAGCAGCTCGTACAGGGATACGCAGTATTTT.

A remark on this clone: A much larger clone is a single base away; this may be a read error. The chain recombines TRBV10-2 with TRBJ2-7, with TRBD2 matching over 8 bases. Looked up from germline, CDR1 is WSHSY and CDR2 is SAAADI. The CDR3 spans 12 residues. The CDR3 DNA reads TGCGCCAGCTACGGGGGGGGGTACGAGCAGAACTTC. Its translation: CASYGGGYEQNF.

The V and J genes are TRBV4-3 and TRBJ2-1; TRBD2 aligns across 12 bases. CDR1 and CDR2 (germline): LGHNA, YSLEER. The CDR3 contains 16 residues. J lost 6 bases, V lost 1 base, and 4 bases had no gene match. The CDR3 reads CASSQGTSGILNEQFF. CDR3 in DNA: TGCGCCAGCAGCCAAGGGACTAGCGGGATCCTCAATGAGCAGTTCTTC.

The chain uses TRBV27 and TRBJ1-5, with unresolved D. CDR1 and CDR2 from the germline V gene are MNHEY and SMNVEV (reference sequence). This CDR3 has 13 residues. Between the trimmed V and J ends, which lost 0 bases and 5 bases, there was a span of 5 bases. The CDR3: CASSLSGYQPQHF. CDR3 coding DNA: TGTGCCAGCAGTTTATCTGGGTATCAGCCCCAGCATTTT.

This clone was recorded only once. The CDR3 coding sequence is TGTGCCAGCAGCCGATACGCCTTGGGGGGCGGGAACAATGAGCAGTTCTTC. Translation: CASSRYALGGGNNEQFF. V gene TRBV7-6 combines with J gene TRBJ2-1; D may match TRBD1 or TRBD2 (6 bases each). The CDR3 loop spans 17 amino acids. V was cut by 5 bases and J by 5 bases, with 22 bases left in between. CDR1 is SGHVS, CDR2 FNYEAQ, per germline.

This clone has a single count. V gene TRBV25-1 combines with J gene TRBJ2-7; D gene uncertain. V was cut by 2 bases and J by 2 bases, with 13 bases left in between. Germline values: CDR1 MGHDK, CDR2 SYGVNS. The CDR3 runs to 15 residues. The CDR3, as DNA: TGTGCCAGCAGTGAAGGCCGATTGGGGACCTACGAGCAGTACTTC. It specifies CASSEGRLGTYEQYF.

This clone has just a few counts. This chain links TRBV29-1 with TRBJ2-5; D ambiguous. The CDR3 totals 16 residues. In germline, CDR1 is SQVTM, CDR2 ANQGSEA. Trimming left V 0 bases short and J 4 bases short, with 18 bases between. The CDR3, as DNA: TGCAGCGTTGAAGATTTTCAGGAAACGATGGGAGAGACCCAGTACTTC. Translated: CSVEDFQETMGETQYF.

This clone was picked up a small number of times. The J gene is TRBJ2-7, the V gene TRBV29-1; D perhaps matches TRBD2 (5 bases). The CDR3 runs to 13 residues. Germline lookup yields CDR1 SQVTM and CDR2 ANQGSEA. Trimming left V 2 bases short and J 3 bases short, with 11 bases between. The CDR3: CSVELAGDYEQYF. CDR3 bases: TGCAGCGTTGAACTAGCTGGCGACTACGAGCAGTACTTC.

CDR3 bases: TGCGCCAGCAGCCAAGAAGGAGGGGGGGGAAACGAGCAGTACTTC. Amino acid sequence: CASSQEGGGGNEQYF. The gene calls are TRBV10-2 and TRBJ2-7, with a weak D call TRBD2 (7 bases). CDR3 length: 15 amino acids. Trimming took 6 bases from V and 5 from J, leaving 20 bases between them. In germline, CDR1 is WSHSY, CDR2 SAAADI.